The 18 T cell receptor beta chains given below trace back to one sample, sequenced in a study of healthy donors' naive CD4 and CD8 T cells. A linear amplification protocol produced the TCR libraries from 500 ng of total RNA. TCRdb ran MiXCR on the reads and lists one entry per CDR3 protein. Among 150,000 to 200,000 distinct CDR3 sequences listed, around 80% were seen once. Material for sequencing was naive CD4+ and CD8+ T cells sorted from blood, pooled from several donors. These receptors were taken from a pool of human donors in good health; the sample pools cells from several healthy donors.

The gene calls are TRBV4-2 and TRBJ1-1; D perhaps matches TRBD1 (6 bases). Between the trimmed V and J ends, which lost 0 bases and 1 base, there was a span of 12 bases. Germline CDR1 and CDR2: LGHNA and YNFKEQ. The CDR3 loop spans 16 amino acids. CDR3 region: CASSQDAQGQNTEAFF. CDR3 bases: TGTGCCAGCAGCCAAGACGCACAGGGCCAGAACACTGAAGCTTTCTTT.

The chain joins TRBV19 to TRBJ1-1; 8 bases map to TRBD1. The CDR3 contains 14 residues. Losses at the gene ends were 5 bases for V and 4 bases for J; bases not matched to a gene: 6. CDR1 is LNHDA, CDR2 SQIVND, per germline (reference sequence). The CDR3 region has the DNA TGTGCCAGTAGTTGGACAGGGTGGGCCACTGAAGCTTTCTTT. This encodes CASSWTGWATEAFF.

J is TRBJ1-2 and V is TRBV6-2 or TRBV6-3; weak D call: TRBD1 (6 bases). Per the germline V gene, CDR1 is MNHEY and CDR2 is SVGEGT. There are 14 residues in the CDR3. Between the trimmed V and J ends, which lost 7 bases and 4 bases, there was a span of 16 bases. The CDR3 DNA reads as TGTGCCAGCAAGGGGCAGGGGCTTGGCTATGGCTACACCTTC. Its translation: CASKGQGLGYGYTF.

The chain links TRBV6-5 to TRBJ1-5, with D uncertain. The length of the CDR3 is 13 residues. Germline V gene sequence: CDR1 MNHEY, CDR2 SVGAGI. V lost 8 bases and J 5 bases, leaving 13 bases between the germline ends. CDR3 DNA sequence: TGTGCCAGCTCCGGGAATCCACATCAGCCCCAGCATTTT. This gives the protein CASSGNPHQPQHF.

The chain's CDR3 is CSGEDRVTDTQYF. The CDR3 DNA reads TGCAGCGGAGAGGACAGGGTAACAGATACGCAGTATTTT. The chain couples TRBV29-1 to TRBJ2-3, with TRBD1 identical over 8 bases. The V gene end was trimmed by 7 bases and the J gene end by 3 bases; junction bases not matched to a gene: 6. Germline assignment: CDR1 SQVTM and CDR2 ANQGSEA. The CDR3 totals 13 residues.

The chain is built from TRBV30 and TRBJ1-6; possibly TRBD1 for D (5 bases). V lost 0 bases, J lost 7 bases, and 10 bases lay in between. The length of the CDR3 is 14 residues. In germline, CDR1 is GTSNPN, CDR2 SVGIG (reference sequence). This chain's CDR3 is CAWSVGVTNSPLHF. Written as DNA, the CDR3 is TGTGCCTGGAGTGTAGGGGTTACGAATTCACCCCTCCACTTT.

For the CDR3, the DNA is TGTGCCAGCTCGACCGGGACTATTTCCTACGAGCAGTACTTC. Protein product: CASSTGTISYEQYF. V usage is TRBV7-8 and J usage is TRBJ2-7, with 7 nucleotides matching TRBD2. CDR1 and CDR2 (germline): SGHVS, FQNEAQ. V was pared by 8 bases and J by 1 base, with 8 bases of the junction left unmatched. This CDR3 is built from 14 residues.

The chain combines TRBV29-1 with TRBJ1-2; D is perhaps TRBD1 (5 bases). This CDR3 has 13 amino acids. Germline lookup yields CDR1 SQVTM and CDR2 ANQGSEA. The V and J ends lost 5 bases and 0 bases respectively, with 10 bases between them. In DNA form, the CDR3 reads TGCAGCGTTCTGGGGGAGGCTAACTATGGCTACACCTTC. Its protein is CSVLGEANYGYTF.

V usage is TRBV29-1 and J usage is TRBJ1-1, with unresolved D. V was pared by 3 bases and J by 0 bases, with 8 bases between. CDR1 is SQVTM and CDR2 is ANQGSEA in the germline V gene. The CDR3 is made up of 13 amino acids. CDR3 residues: CSVDGHMNTEAFF. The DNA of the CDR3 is TGCAGCGTTGATGGGCACATGAACACTGAAGCTTTCTTT.

DNA of the CDR3: TGCAGTGCCCTTGCGGATAGCAATCAGCCCCAGCATTTT. As protein: CSALADSNQPQHF. The gene calls are TRBV20-1 and TRBJ1-5, with D unresolved. Trimming removed 6 bases from V and 0 bases from J, with 9 bases in between. Per the germline V gene, CDR1 is DFQATT and CDR2 is SNEGSKA (reference sequence). The CDR3 spans 13 residues.

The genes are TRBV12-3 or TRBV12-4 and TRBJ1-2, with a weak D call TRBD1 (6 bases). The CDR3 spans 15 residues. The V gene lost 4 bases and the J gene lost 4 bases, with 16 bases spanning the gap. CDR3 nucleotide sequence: TGTGCCAGCAGTTCCGCACAGGGAGGCGGCTATGGCTACACCTTC. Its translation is CASSSAQGGGYGYTF.

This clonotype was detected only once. The CDR3 protein is CASSLEFGAAEAFF. The DNA of the CDR3 is TGTGCCAGCAGCTTAGAGTTCGGGGCGGCCGAAGCTTTCTTT. The chain couples TRBV7-9 to TRBJ1-1, with D possibly TRBD1 on 5 matching bases. The CDR3 runs to 14 residues. V was clipped by 1 base and J by 8 bases, with 14 bases between them. Germline CDR1 reads SEHNR; CDR2 reads FQNEAQ (reference sequence). The full variable domain, in which reference TRBV7-9 and TRBJ1-1 provide the parts outside the CDR3, is DTGVSQNPRHKITKRGQNVTFRCDPISEHNRLYWYRQTLGQGPEFLTYFQNEAQLEKSRLLSDRFSAERPKGSFSTLEIQRTEQGDSAMYLCASSLEFGAAEAFFGQGTRLTVV.

In nucleotides, the CDR3 is TGTGCCAGCAGCCCCGGGAACTATGGCTACACCTTC. It translates to CASSPGNYGYTF. The rearrangement links TRBV11-2 to TRBJ1-2, with D unresolved. V was clipped by 5 bases and J by 2 bases, with 6 bases between them. This CDR3 comprises 12 residues. Germline-derived CDR1 and CDR2 are SGHAT and FQNNGV.

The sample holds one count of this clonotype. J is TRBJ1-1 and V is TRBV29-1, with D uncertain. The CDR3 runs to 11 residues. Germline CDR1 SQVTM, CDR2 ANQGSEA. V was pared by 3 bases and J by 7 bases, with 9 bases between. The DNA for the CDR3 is TGCAGCGTTGACGCGCGGGGTGAAGCTTTCTTT. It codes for CSVDARGEAFF.

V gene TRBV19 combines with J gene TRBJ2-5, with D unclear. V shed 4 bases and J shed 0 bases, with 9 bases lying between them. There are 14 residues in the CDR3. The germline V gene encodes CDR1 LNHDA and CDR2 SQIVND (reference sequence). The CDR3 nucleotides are TGTGCCAGTAGTACCAGAGAGTACCAAGAGACCCAGTACTTC. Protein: CASSTREYQETQYF.

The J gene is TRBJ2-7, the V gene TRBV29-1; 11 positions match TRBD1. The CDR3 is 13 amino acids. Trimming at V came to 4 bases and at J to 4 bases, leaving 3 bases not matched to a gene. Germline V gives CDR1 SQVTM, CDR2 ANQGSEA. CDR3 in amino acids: CSVGRDRGYEQYF. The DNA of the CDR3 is TGCAGCGTTGGGAGGGACAGGGGGTACGAGCAGTACTTC.

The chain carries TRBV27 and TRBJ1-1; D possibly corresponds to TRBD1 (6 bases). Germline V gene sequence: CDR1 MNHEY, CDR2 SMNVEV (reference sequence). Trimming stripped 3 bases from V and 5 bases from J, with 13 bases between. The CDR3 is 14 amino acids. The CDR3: CASSFGGLGTEAFF. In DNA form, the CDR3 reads TGTGCCAGCAGTTTCGGGGGGCTCGGGACTGAAGCTTTCTTT.

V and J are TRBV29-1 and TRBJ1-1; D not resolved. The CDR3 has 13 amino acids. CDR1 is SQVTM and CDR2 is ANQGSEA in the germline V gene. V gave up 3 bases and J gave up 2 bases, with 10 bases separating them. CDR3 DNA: TGCAGCGTTGAGAGGCCAGCTAACACTGAAGCTTTCTTT. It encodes CSVERPANTEAFF.